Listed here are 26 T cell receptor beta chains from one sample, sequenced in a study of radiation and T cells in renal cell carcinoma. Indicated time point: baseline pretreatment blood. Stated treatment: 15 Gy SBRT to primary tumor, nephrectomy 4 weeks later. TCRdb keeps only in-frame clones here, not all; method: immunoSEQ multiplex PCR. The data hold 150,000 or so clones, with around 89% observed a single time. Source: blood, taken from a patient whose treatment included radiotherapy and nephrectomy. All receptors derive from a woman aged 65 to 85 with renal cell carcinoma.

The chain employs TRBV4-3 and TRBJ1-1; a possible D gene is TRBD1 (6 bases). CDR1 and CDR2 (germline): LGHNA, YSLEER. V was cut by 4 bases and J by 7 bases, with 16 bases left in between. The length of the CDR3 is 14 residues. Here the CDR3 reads CASSRDRGAGEAFF. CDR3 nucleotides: TGCGCCAGCAGCCGGGATCGGGGGGCGGGTGAAGCTTTCTTT.

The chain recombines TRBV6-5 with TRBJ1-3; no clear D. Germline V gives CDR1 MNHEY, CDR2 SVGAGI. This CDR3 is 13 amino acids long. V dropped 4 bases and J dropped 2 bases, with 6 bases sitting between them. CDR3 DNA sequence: TGTGCCAGCAGTTCCGACGCTGGAAACACCATATATTTT. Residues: CASSSDAGNTIYF.

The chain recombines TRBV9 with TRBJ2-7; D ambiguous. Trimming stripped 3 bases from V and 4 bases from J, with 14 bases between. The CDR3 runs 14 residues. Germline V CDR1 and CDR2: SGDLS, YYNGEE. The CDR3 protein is CASSGVPGTYEQYF. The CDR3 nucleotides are TGTGCCAGCAGCGGAGTCCCAGGAACTTACGAGCAGTACTTC.

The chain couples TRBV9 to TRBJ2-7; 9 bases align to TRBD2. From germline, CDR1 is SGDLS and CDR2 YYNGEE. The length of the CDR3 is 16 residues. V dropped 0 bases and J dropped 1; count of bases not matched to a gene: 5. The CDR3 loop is CASSVAPSGGSYEQYF. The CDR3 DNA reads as TGTGCCAGCAGCGTAGCCCCCAGCGGGGGGTCCTACGAGCAGTACTTC.

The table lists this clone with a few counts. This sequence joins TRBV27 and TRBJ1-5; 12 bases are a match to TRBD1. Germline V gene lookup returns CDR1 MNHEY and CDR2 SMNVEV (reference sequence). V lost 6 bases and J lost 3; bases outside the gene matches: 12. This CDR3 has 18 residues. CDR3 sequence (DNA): TGTGCCAGCAGGGCTGGGACAGGGGGCCGAGGAGACAATCAGCCCCAGCATTTT. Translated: CASRAGTGGRGDNQPQHF.

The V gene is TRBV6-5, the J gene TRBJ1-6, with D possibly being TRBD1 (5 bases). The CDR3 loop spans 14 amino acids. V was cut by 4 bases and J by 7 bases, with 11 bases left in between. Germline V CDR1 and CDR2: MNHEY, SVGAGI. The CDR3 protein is CASSSQGGNSPLHF. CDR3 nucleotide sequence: TGTGCCAGCAGTTCGCAGGGTGGGAATTCACCCCTCCACTTT.

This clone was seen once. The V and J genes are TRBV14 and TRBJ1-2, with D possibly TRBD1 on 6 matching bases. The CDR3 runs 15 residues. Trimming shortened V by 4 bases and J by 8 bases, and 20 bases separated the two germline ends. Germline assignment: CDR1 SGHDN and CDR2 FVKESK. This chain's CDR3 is CASSLTTGHLGGYTF. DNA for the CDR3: TGTGCCAGCAGCCTAACCACGGGACACCTCGGGGGCTACACCTTC.

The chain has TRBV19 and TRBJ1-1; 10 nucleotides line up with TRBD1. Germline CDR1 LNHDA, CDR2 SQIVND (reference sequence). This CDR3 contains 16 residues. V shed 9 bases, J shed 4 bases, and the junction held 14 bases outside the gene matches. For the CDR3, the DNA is TGTGCCAGCTATGAAACACCGGGACAGGGGCCCACTGAAGCTTTCTTT. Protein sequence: CASYETPGQGPTEAFF.

CDR3 protein: CASSQDSGGTEGAEAFF. Here the CDR3 DNA reads TGTGCCAGCAGCCAAGATTCAGGGGGGACTGAAGGGGCTGAAGCTTTCTTT. The chain recombines TRBV4-2 with TRBJ1-1, with 7 positions matching TRBD1. Germline V gene sequence: CDR1 LGHNA, CDR2 YNFKEQ. The J segment lost 6 bases and the V segment lost 0 bases, leaving 13 bases of the junction unmatched. The CDR3 contains 17 residues.

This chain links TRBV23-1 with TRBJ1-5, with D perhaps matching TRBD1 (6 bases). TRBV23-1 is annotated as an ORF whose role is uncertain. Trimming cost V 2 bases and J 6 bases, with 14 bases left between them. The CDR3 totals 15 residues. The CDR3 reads CASSQARGIGQPQHF. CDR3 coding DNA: TGCGCCAGCAGTCAAGCGAGGGGGATTGGTCAGCCCCAGCATTTT.

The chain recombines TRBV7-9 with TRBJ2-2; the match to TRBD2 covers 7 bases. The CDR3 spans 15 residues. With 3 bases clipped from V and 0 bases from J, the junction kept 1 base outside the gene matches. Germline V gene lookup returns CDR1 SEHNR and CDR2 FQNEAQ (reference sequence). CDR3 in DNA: TGTGCCAGCAGCTTGCGGGAGACGAACACCGGGGAGCTGTTTTTT. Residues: CASSLRETNTGELFF.

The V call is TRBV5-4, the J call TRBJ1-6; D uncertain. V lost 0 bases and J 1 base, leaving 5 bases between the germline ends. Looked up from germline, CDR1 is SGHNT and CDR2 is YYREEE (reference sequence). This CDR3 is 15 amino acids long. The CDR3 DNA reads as TGTGCCAGCAGCTTGGGGGGTTCCTATAATTCACCCCTCCACTTT. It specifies CASSLGGSYNSPLHF.

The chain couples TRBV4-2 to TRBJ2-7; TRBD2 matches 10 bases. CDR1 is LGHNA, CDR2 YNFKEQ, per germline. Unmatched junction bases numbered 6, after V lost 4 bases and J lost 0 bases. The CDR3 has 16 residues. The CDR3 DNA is TGTGCCAGCAGCCTCTGGCTAGCGGGGGACTCCTACGAGCAGTACTTC. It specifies CASSLWLAGDSYEQYF.

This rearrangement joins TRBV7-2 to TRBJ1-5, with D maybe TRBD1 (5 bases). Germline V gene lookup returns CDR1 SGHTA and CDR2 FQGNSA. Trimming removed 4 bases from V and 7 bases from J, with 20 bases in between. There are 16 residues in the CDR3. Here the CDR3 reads CASSSLAGLTRQPQHF. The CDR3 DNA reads TGTGCCAGCAGCTCCCTGGCGGGACTCACGCGGCAGCCCCAGCATTTT.

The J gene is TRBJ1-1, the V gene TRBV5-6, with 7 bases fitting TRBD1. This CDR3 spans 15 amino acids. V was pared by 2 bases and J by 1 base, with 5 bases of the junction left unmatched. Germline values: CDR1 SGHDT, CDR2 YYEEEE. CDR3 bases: TGTGCCAGCAGCTTCCTGTCAGGGGGGAACACTGAAGCTTTCTTT. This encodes CASSFLSGGNTEAFF.

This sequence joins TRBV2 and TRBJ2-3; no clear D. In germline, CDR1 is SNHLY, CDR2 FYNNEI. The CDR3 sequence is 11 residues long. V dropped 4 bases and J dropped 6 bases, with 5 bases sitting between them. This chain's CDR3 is CASSVWDTQYF. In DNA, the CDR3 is TGTGCCAGCAGTGTTTGGGATACGCAGTATTTT.

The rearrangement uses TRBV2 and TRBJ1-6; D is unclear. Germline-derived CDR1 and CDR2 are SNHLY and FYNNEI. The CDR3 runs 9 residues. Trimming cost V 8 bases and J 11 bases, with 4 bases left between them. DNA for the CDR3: TGTGCCAGCTCCCCACCCCTCCACTTT. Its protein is CASSPPLHF.

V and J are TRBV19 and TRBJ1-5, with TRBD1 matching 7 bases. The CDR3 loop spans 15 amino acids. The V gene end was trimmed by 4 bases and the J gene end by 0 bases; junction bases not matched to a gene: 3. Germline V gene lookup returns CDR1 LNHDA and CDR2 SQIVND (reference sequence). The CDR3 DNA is TGTGCCAGTAGTAGGGACAGTTATAGCAATCAGCCCCAGCATTTT. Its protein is CASSRDSYSNQPQHF.

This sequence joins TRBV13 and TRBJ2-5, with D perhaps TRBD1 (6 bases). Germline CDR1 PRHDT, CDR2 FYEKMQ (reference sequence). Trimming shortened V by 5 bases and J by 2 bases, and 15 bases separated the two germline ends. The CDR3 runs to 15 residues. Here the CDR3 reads CASSQTGLRQETQYF. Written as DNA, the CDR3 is TGTGCCAGCAGCCAGACAGGTCTCAGGCAAGAGACCCAGTACTTC.

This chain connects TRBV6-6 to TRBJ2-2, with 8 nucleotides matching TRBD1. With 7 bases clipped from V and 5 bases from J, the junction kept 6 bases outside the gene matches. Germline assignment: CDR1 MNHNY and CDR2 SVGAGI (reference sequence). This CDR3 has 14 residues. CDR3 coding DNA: TGTGCCAGCATCGGACAGGGTTGGACCGGGGAGCTGTTTTTT. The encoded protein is CASIGQGWTGELFF.

The chain's CDR3 is CASAGSEQFF. The CDR3 nucleotides are TGTGCCAGCGCGGGGAGTGAGCAGTTCTTC. The V and J genes are TRBV2 and TRBJ2-1, with D possibly TRBD2 on 6 matching bases. From germline, CDR1 is SNHLY and CDR2 FYNNEI. The CDR3 loop spans 10 amino acids. Between the trimmed V and J ends, which lost 8 bases and 9 bases, there was a span of 8 bases. Variable domain in full (rest from reference TRBV2 and TRBJ2-1): EPEVTQTPSHQVTQMGQEVILRCVPISNHLYFYWYRQILGQKVEFLVSFYNNEISEKSEIFDDQFSVERPDGSNFTLKIRSTKLEDSAMYFCASAGSEQFFGPGTRLTVL.

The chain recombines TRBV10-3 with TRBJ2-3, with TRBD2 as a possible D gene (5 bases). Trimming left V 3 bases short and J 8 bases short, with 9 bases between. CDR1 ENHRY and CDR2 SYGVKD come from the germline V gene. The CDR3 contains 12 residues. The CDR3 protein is CAISDGKGTQYF. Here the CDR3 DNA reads TGTGCCATCAGTGACGGGAAGGGTACGCAGTATTTT.

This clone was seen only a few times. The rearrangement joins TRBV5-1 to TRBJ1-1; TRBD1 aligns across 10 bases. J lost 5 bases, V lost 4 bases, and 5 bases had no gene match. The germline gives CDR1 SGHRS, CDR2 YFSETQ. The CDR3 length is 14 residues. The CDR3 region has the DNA TGCGCCAGCAGCCCCGGGACAGGGGAGACTGAAGCTTTCTTT. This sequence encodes CASSPGTGETEAFF.

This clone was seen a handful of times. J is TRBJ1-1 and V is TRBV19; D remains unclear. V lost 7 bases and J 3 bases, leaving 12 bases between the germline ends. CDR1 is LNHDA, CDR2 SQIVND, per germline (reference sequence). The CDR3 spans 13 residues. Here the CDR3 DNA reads TGTGCCAGTAAATTGTTAGGAGACACTGAAGCTTTCTTT. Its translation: CASKLLGDTEAFF.

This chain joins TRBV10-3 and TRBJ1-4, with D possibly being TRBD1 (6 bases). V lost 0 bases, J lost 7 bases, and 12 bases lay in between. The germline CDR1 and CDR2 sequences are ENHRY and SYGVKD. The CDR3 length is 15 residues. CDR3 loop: CAISESNRVGEKLFF. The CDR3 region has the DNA TGTGCCATCAGTGAGTCGAACAGGGTCGGTGAAAAACTGTTTTTT.

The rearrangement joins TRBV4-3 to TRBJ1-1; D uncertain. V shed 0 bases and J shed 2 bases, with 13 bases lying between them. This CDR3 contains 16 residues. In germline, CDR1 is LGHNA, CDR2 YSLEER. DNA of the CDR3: TGCGCCAGCAGCCAAGATGTTTCAGGTTTCAACACTGAAGCTTTCTTT. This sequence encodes CASSQDVSGFNTEAFF.